This T cell receptor (beta chain) derives from a study of regulatory T cells in long-lasting Graves disease. Overall study findings and caveats: Persistent disease favored TRBV28, TRBJ1-2 and TRBJ2-5.

The time point: newly diagnosed GD, antithyroid drugs for less than 3 months. PBMC RNA was the source of the TCR library. An endocrinology department in Xi'an, China, recruited the patients. Arm-PCR of CDR3 regions and iRepertoire HTBI primers were used to build TCR beta libraries. TCRdb independently ran MiXCR on the multiplex PCR reads; one entry per CDR3 protein. The sample records 400,000 to 650,000 distinct CDR3 sequences, 15% to 20% being singletons. This clonotype was seen a few times. Its antigen is unknown. Germline CDR1 SGHAT, CDR2 FQDESV (reference sequence). The V and J ends lost 6 bases and 7 bases, in that order; junction bases with no gene match: 21. This CDR3 is 18 amino acids long. These data were likewise used in another study, on T cells in Graves' hyperthyroidism and ophthalmopathy. That paper notes: The HTBI primer set drove a first-round RT-PCR of the TCR CDR3.

The material was peripheral blood mononuclear cells (PBMCs), obtained at new diagnosis, from a patient treated with antithyroid drugs. The TCR originated in a woman between 40 and 65 years old with Graves disease. The J gene is TRBJ2-7, the V gene TRBV11-1; the match to TRBD2 covers 10 bases. This CDR3 reads CASSWTSGPLPPSREQYF. The CDR3 nucleotides are TGTGCCAGCAGTTGGACTAGCGGACCATTACCCCCCTCTCGGGAGCAGTACTTC.